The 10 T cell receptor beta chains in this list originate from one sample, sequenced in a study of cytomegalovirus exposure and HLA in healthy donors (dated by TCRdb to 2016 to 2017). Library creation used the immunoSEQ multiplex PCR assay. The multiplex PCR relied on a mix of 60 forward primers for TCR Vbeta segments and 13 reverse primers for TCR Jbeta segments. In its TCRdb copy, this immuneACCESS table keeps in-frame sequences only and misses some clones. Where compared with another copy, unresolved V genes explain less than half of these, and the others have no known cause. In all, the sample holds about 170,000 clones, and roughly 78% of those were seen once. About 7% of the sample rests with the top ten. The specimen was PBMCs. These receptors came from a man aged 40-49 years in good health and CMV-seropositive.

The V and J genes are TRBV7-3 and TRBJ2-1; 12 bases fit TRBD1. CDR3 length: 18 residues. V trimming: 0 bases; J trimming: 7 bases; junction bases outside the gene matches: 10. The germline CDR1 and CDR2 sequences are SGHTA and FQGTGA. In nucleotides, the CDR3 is TGTGCCAGCAGCTTAACTGCCGGGGGACAGGGGGCGAGGAATGAGCAGTTCTTC. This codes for CASSLTAGGQGARNEQFF.

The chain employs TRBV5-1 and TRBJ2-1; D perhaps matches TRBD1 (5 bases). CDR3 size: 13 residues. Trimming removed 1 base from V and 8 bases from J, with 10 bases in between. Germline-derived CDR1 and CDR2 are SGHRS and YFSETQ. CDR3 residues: CASSLSRVDEQFF. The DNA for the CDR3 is TGCGCCAGCAGCTTGTCCAGGGTCGATGAGCAGTTCTTC. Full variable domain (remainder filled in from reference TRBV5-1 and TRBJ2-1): KAGVTQTPRYLIKTRGQQVTLSCSPISGHRSVSWYQQTPGQGLQFLFEYFSETQRNKGNFPGRFSGRQFSNSRSEMNVSTLELGDSALYLCASSLSRVDEQFFGPGTRLTVL.

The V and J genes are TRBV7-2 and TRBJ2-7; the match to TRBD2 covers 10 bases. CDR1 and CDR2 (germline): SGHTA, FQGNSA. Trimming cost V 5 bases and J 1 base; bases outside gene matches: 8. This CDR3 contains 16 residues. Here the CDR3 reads CASSPIGLAVSYEQYF. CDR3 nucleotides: TGTGCCAGCAGCCCGATCGGACTAGCGGTTTCCTACGAGCAGTACTTC.

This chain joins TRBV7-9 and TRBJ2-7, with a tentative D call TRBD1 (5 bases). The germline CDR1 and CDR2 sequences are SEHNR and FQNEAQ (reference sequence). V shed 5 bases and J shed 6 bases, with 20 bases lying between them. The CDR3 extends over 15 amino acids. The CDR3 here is CASSHRPGQGSEQYF. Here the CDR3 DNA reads TGTGCCAGCAGCCATCGGCCGGGTCAGGGTAGCGAGCAGTACTTC.

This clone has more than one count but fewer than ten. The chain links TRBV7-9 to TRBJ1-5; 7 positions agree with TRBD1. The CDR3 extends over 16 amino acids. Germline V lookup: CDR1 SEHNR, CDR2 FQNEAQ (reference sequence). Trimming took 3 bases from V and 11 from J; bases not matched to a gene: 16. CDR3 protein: CASSFTSRGGAGAQHF. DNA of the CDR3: TGTGCCAGCAGCTTCACGTCCAGAGGGGGCGCCGGGGCCCAGCATTTT.

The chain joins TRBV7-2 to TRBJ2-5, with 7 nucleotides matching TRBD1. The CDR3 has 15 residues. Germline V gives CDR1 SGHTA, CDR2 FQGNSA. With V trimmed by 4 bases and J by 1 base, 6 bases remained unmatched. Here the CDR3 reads CASSSTPGGQETQYF. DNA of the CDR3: TGTGCCAGCAGCTCGACCCCAGGGGGCCAAGAGACCCAGTACTTC.

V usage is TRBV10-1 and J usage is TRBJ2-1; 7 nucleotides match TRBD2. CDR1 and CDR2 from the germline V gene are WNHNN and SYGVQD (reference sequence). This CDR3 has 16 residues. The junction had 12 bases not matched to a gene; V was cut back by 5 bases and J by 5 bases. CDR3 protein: CASSPNKAGLDNEQFF. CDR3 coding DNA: TGCGCCAGCAGTCCCAATAAAGCGGGGTTAGACAATGAGCAGTTCTTC.

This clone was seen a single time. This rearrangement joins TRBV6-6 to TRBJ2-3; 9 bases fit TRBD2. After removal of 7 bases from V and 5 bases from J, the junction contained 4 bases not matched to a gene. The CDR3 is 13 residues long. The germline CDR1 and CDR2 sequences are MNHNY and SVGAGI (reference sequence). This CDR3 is CASTFSGGDTQYF. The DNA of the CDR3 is TGTGCCAGCACTTTTAGCGGGGGAGATACGCAGTATTTT.

CDR3 loop: CASSPLATTLNTEAFF. In DNA form, the CDR3 reads TGTGCCAGCTCACCACTCGCTACGACATTGAACACTGAAGCTTTCTTT. This sequence joins TRBV18 and TRBJ1-1; no clear D. Germline assignment: CDR1 KGHSH and CDR2 LQKENI. Trimming pared 1 base from V and 0 bases from J, leaving 12 bases between. This CDR3 is 16 amino acids long.

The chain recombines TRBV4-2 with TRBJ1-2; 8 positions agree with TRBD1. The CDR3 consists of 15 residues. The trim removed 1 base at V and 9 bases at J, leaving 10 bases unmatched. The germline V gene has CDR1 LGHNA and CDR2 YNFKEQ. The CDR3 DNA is TGTGCCAGCAGCCAAGTCAGGGGGCGAGGGGAGAGCTACACCTTC. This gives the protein CASSQVRGRGESYTF.